Listed below are T cell receptor beta chains from one sample, sequenced in a study of TIL therapy for anti-PD-1-resistant metastatic lung cancer. Assay used: immunoSEQ multiplex PCR; TCRdb lists only in-frame clones, some missing. The table has roughly 20,000 clones, 75% to 80% seen once. Here the sequenced sample was blood, taken at baseline. Receptors originate from a person between 25 and 80 years old with non-small cell lung cancer. Both conserved end residues are part of each CDR3. The D gene is left open where the match is weak. Clone size is not always given. Where it is, it says once, few, many or a class for expanded clones.

length,V,size,J,D,DNA,CDR3
15,TRBV30,-,TRBJ2-6,-,TGTGCCTGGAGCACGCAACTTGGAGGGGCCAACGTCCTGACTTTC,CAWSTQLGGANVLTF
14,TRBV28,-,TRBJ1-5,-,TGTGCCAGCAGCCCCGGAGGCAGCAATCAGCCCCAGCATTTT,CASSPGGSNQPQHF
14,TRBV2,few,TRBJ1-5,-,TGTGCCAGCAGACCTTCAGTGAGCAATCAGCCCCAGCATTTT,CASRPSVSNQPQHF
17,TRBV4-3,-,TRBJ2-2,-,TGCGCCAGCAGCCAAGCTATAAGTTTTTGGAACACCGGGGAGCTGTTTTTT,CASSQAISFWNTGELFF
15,TRBV6-5,-,TRBJ2-5,-,TGTGCCAGCAGTTACTCGATTGGGGATAGGGAGACCCAGTACTTC,CASSYSIGDRETQYF
14,TRBV10-3,-,TRBJ2-7,TRBD1,TGTGCCATCAGTGAGGGGACAGGGTCCTACGAGCAGTACTTC,CAISEGTGSYEQYF
14,TRBV11-3,-,TRBJ2-7,-,TGTGCCAGCAGCCCAAATGGGCTCTCCTACGAGCAGTACTTC,CASSPNGLSYEQYF
15,TRBV11-3,-,TRBJ2-1,TRBD2,TGTGCCAGCAGCCAGCGGGAGGGTTTCCACAATGAGCAGTTCTTC,CASSQREGFHNEQFF
14,TRBV7-2,-,TRBJ2-3,-,TGTGCCAGCACCTTTCGCGGGGCTTCAGATACGCAGTATTTT,CASTFRGASDTQYF
14,TRBV6-5,-,TRBJ2-7,TRBD2,TGTGCCAGCTCTAGCGGGAGTTTGGAATACGAGCAGTACTTC,CASSSGSLEYEQYF
13,TRBV7-2,-,TRBJ1-1,-,TGTGCCAGCAGCTTTTTCGGGAACACTGAAGCTTTCTTT,CASSFFGNTEAFF
16,TRBV11-2,once,TRBJ1-4,-,TGTGCCAGCAGCATGAGACGGAGAAACCAGGATGAAAAACTGTTTTTT,CASSMRRRNQDEKLFF
13,TRBV18,few,TRBJ2-5,-,TGTGCCAGCTCACCACAGGGATTAGAGACCCAGTACTTC,CASSPQGLETQYF
15,TRBV18,-,TRBJ2-6,-,TGTGCCAGCCAACCCATAGAATCTGGGGCCAACGTCCTGACTTTC,CASQPIESGANVLTF
16,TRBV9,-,TRBJ1-6,TRBD1,TGTGCCAGCAGCGTAGGGGACAGGGGCTATAATTCACCCCTCCACTTT,CASSVGDRGYNSPLHF
15,TRBV30,-,TRBJ1-3,TRBD1,TGTGCCTGGGCTTACAGGGGACGGCCTGGAAACACCATATATTTT,CAWAYRGRPGNTIYF
12,TRBV28,-,TRBJ1-2,-,TGTGCCAGCAGCAAATCCGACTATGGCTACACCTTC,CASSKSDYGYTF
16,TRBV5-1,-,TRBJ2-5,TRBD1,TGCGCCAGCAGCGCCATCAGGGACAGGGGGGAAGAGACCCAGTACTTC,CASSAIRDRGEETQYF
14,TRBV11-1,-,TRBJ2-5,TRBD2,TGTGCCAGCAGCCTGAGGGCTAGCGGAGGGACCCAGTACTTC,CASSLRASGGTQYF
16,TRBV5-1,-,TRBJ2-1,TRBD2,TGCGCCAGCAGCTTGTACGTACTAGCGGGTTACAATGAGCAGTTCTTC,CASSLYVLAGYNEQFF
16,TRBV6-1,once,TRBJ2-1,TRBD2,TGTGCCAGCAGTGCCTACCTAGCGGGGGGCTACAATGAGCAGTTCTTC,CASSAYLAGGYNEQFF
16,TRBV15,once,TRBJ1-1,TRBD1,TGTGCCACCAGCAGAGCCTTGGGACAGGGGTACACTGAAGCTTTCTTT,CATSRALGQGYTEAFF
18,TRBV1,-,TRBJ2-2,-,TGCACCAGCAGCCAAAGCCCCAAGGGGGTTCGGCGGGCCGGGGAGCTGTTTTTT,CTSSQSPKGVRRAGELFF
16,TRBV7-9,-,TRBJ2-3,-,TGTGCCAGCAGCTTCCCGAGGGGGGGTGGGACAGATACGCAGTATTTT,CASSFPRGGGTDTQYF
13,TRBV5-1,-,TRBJ1-4,-,TGCGCCAGCAGCTTGACAGGGAATGAAAAACTGTTTTTT,CASSLTGNEKLFF
16,TRBV5-4,few,TRBJ2-2,TRBD2,TGTGCCAGCAGCTTGGGGGGACTAGCGGGAACCGGGGAGCTGTTTTTT,CASSLGGLAGTGELFF
13,TRBV4-3,-,TRBJ1-5,-,TGCGCCAGCAGCCAAGATTCAAGTCAGCCCCAGCATTTT,CASSQDSSQPQHF
15,TRBV6-5,-,TRBJ1-1,TRBD1,TGTGCCAGCAGTTACTCGACAGGGGTGGGCACTGAAGCTTTCTTT,CASSYSTGVGTEAFF
15,TRBV6-5,-,TRBJ2-7,TRBD2,TGTGCCAGCAGAATAGCGGGGGTGCACTCCTACGAGCAGTACTTC,CASRIAGVHSYEQYF
15,TRBV7-9,-,TRBJ1-2,-,TGTGCCAGCAGCTTCGGTACCCGGACAGATGATGGCTACACCTTC,CASSFGTRTDDGYTF
15,TRBV19,-,TRBJ2-3,TRBD1,TGTGCCAGTAGCCCGACAGGGAACGCCGCAGATACGCAGTATTTT,CASSPTGNAADTQYF
15,TRBV5-4,-,TRBJ2-1,TRBD2,TGTGCCAGCAGCTCCTCCCCGGGACTAGGGAATGAGCAGTTCTTC,CASSSSPGLGNEQFF
19,TRBV7-2,-,TRBJ2-6,TRBD1,TGTGCCAGCAGCTTAAGTCCCGGACAGGGGGGCCCTGGGGCCAACGTCCTGACTTTC,CASSLSPGQGGPGANVLTF
15,TRBV19,-,TRBJ2-1,-,TGTGCCAGTAGTTCGACGGGTAACTCCTACAATGAGCAGTTCTTC,CASSSTGNSYNEQFF